This T cell receptor (beta chain) was captured in a study of graft-versus-host responses after intestinal transplantation. Findings of the study overall: Early HvG declines after transplant were associated with peak circulating GvH clone levels.

Profiled with immunoSEQ multiplex PCR; TCRdb holds only in-frame clones, not every one. The repertoire holds roughly 70,000 clones, with 84% as singletons. Turning to this clone: Its antigen is unidentified.

CDR1 and CDR2 from the germline V gene are SGHVS and FQNEAQ. Losses at the gene ends were 0 bases for V and 7 bases for J; bases not matched to a gene: 3. This CDR3 has 14 amino acids. The receptor comes from a human donor who was the organ donor for an intestinal transplant. This rearrangement joins TRBV7-8 to TRBJ2-1; 7 bases fit TRBD1. This material consisted of unstimulated CD4+ T cells sorted from spleen or lymph node cells, taken before transplant. CDR3 sequence (DNA): TGTGCCAGCAGCTTAGCCCACAGGGGAAATGAGCAGTTCTTC. Its translation is CASSLAHRGNEQFF.